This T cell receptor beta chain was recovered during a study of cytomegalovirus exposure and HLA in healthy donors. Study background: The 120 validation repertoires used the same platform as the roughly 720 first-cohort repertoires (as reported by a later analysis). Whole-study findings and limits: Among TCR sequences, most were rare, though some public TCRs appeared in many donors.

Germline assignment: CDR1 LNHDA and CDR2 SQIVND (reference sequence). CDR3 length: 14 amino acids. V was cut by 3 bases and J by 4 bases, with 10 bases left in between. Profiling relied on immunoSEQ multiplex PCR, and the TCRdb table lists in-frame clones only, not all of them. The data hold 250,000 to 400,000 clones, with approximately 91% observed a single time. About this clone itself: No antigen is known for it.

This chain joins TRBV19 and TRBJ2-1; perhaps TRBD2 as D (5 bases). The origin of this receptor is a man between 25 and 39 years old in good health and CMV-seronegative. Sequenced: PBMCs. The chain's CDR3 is CASSMNSEYNEQFF. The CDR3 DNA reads TGTGCCAGTAGTATGAATAGCGAGTACAATGAGCAGTTCTTC.